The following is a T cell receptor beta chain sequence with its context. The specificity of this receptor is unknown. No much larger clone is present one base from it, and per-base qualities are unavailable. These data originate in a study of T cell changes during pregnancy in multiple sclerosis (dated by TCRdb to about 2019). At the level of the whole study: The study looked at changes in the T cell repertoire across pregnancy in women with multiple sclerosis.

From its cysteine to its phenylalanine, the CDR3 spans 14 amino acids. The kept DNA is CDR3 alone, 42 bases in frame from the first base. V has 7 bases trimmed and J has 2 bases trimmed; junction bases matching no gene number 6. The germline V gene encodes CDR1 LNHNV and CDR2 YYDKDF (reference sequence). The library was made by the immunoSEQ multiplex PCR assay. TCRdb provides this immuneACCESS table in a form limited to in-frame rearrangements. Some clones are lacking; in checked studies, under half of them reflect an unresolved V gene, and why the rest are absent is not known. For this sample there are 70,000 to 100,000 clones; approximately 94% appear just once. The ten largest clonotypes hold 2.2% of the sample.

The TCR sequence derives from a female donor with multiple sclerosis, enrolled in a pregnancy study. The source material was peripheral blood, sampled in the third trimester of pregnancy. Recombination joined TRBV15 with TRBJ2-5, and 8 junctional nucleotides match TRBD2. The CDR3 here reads CATTSGSGQETQYF. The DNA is TGTGCCACCACCAGCGGGAGTGGGCAAGAGACCCAGTACTTC. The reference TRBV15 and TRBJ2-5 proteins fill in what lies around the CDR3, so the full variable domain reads DAMVIQNPRYQVTQFGKPVTLSCSQTLNHNVMYWYQQKSSQAPKLLFHYYDKDFNNEADTPDNFQSRRPNTSFCFLDIRSPGLGDTAMYLCATTSGSGQETQYFGPGTRLLVL.